This TCR beta chain appears in the sequencing data of a study of blood T cell repertoires in COVID-19. Authors' processing steps: Amplification of reference gene primers provided the estimated nucleated cell counts. This table comes from immunoSEQ multiplex PCR, and its TCRdb copy is limited to in-frame clones, with some not included. D and trimming were read from the DNA, whereas the V and J calls and clone size are those reported in that table. The data contain approximately 280,000 clones, about nine tenths of them seen just once; the ten biggest clones take up roughly 2.2%. V was pared by 4 bases and J by 7 bases, with 11 bases of the junction left unmatched. Germline V CDR1 and CDR2: SGHRS, YFSETQ. This CDR3 spans 16 amino acids.

This chain joins TRBV5-1 and TRBJ2-1; 10 bases line up with TRBD2. Sample: peripheral blood. This sequence was found in a man aged 45-65 years with acute or convalescent COVID-19. The CDR3 nucleotides are TGCGCCAGCAGCACCCTCTGGACTAGCGGCGAAAATGAGCAGTTCTTC. This encodes CASSTLWTSGENEQFF.